One and the same sample provided the 27 T cell receptor beta chains below, sequenced in a study of T cells in Graves' hyperthyroidism and ophthalmopathy (dated by TCRdb to between 2017 and 2020). Receptors were amplified or captured by multiplex PCR. The sample was run on an Illumina HiSeq 2000. Amplification of TCR beta CDR3 regions was carried out from RNA transcripts. The first round of RT-PCR for the TCR CDR3 was performed with the HTBI primer set and the Qiagen OneStep RT-PCR kit. The public reads were reanalyzed by TCRdb: fastp trimming at Q25, MiXCR alignment, in-frame beta chains only. A single entry per CDR3 protein holds the most common genes and DNA from its merged rows. This sample lists hundreds of thousands of distinct CDR3 sequences; around a sixth were detected once. The ten biggest clones cover roughly 17% of the sample. Sequenced sample: blood. These receptors originate from a woman aged 45-60 years with Graves' hyperthyroidism that later progressed to Graves' ophthalmopathy.

The table lists this clonotype with many counts. CDR3 nucleotides: TGTGCCAGCAGCTTAGCGTTGGCGGGGACCTCTAGTTCAGGGCAGTTCTTC. Protein sequence: CASSLALAGTSSSGQFF. The J gene is TRBJ2-1, the V gene TRBV11-2, with a weak D call TRBD2 (6 bases). The CDR3 has 17 residues. Germline V gives CDR1 SGHAT, CDR2 FQNNGV. Trimming cost V 1 base and J 12 bases, with 25 bases left between them.

This clonotype appeared a few times. This chain links TRBV7-6 with TRBJ1-4; possibly TRBD1 for D (5 bases). Between the trimmed V and J ends, which lost 2 bases and 4 bases, there was a span of 8 bases. The CDR3 contains 14 residues. Germline loops: CDR1 SGHVS, CDR2 FNYEAQ. The CDR3 region has the DNA TGTGCCAGCAGCTTACACAGGAGTAATGAAAAACTGTTTTTT. Its protein is CASSLHRSNEKLFF.

The genes are TRBV30 and TRBJ2-5; D uncertain. The length of the CDR3 is 11 residues. V was cut by 4 bases and J by 2 bases, with 5 bases left in between. Germline CDR1 and CDR2: GTSNPN and SVGIG (reference sequence). The CDR3 DNA follows: TGTGCCTGGACCCGGCAAGAGACCCAGTACTTC. Translating gives CAWTRQETQYF.

This clonotype was observed at least ten times. The J gene is TRBJ2-2, the V gene TRBV2; possibly TRBD2 for D (5 bases). CDR1 is SNHLY and CDR2 is FYNNEI in the germline V gene. V gave up 2 bases and J gave up 6 bases, with 10 bases separating them. CDR3 length equals 14 residues. The CDR3 sequence is CASSELAGAGELFF. In DNA, the CDR3 is TGTGCCAGCAGTGAACTTGCCGGGGCCGGGGAGCTGTTTTTT.

The sample holds many counts of this clonotype. CDR3 sequence (DNA): TGTGCCAGCAGCTGGACGGCTCTTCAGGAAGCTTTCTTT. Translation gives CASSWTALQEAFF. The J gene is TRBJ1-1, the V gene TRBV7-2; D is uncertain. Germline values: CDR1 SGHTA, CDR2 FQGNSA. Trimming removed 4 bases at V and 8 bases at J, with 14 bases between. The CDR3 runs 13 residues.

This clonotype was recorded at least ten times. V and J are TRBV7-3 and TRBJ2-7; 9 bases fit TRBD2. The V and J ends lost 5 bases and 1 base, in that order; junction bases with no gene match: 6. Germline CDR1 is SGHTA and CDR2 is FQGTGA. The CDR3 totals 15 residues. The CDR3 here is CASSVSGGPSYEQYF. In nucleotides, the CDR3 is TGTGCCAGCAGCGTTAGCGGGGGCCCTTCCTACGAGCAGTACTTC.

The rearrangement uses TRBV10-3 and TRBJ1-3, with D perhaps matching TRBD1 (6 bases). In germline, CDR1 is ENHRY, CDR2 SYGVKD. CDR3 length: 15 residues. V dropped 5 bases and J dropped 8 bases, with 19 bases sitting between them. The CDR3: CAISTGTGNGDTIYF. In DNA, the CDR3 is TGTGCCATCAGTACAGGGACTGGAAACGGGGACACCATATATTTT.

This clonotype was recorded many times. The J gene is TRBJ1-1, the V gene TRBV5-1, with 11 bases matching TRBD1. The CDR3 has 15 amino acids. CDR1 is SGHRS, CDR2 YFSETQ, per germline. V lost 4 bases and J lost 4; bases outside the gene matches: 6. This CDR3 is CASSMGQGVITEAFF. CDR3 sequence (DNA): TGCGCCAGCAGCATGGGACAGGGGGTGATCACTGAAGCTTTCTTT.

This clonotype was picked up many times. J is TRBJ2-2 and V is TRBV11-2; D not certain. This CDR3 spans 15 amino acids. V lost 2 bases and J 5 bases, leaving 12 bases between the germline ends. Germline CDR1 and CDR2: SGHAT and FQNNGV. The CDR3 nucleotides are TGTGCCAGCAGCTTAAATTCAGGAAAGACCGGGGAGCTGTTTTTT. Protein: CASSLNSGKTGELFF.

The chain links TRBV10-3 to TRBJ1-2; D ambiguous. Germline values: CDR1 ENHRY, CDR2 SYGVKD. The V end lost 7 bases, the J end lost 4 bases, and 10 bases lay between the germline ends. This CDR3 is built from 12 residues. The CDR3 nucleotides are TGTGCCATCACTCCCGGAAGCTATGGCTACACCTTC. Translated: CAITPGSYGYTF.

V gene TRBV6-5 combines with J gene TRBJ2-2; no clear D gene. Germline V gene data show CDR1 as MNHEY and CDR2 as SVGAGI. V was pared by 0 bases and J by 5 bases, with 16 bases between. The CDR3 runs 17 residues. CDR3 region: CASSYSQWARATGELFF. DNA for the CDR3: TGTGCCAGCAGTTACTCGCAATGGGCACGAGCTACCGGGGAGCTGTTTTTT.

A remark on this clonotype: This CDR3 fails to terminate in the conserved phenylalanine or tryptophan, so it likely reflects a read error. V is TRBV12-5 and J is TRBJ2-3; no clear D gene. V was shortened by 3 bases and J by 2 bases, with 12 bases between the two germline ends. This CDR3 contains 15 residues. Looked up from germline, CDR1 is LGHNT and CDR2 is FRNRAP. This CDR3 is CASGFSLTSTDTQYL. CDR3 sequence (DNA): TGTGCTAGTGGTTTCTCCCTCACCTCCACAGATACGCAGTATCTT.

Note on this clonotype: A junction boundary mismatches the germline segment, possibly from a read error. This chain joins TRBV28 and TRBJ2-1; TRBD2 agrees at 13 bases. The germline V gene encodes CDR1 MDHEN and CDR2 SYDVKM. The CDR3 has 17 amino acids. In DNA, the CDR3 is TGTGCCAGCAGCCCGAGGGGACTAGCGGGGCTCTACAGTGAGCAGTTCTTC. This gives the protein CASSPRGLAGLYSEQFF.

The chain couples TRBV6-1 to TRBJ2-7; D gene unclear. The germline gives CDR1 MNHNS, CDR2 SASEGT. Deletions cut 3 bases from V and 4 bases from J, with 10 bases between. The CDR3 totals 13 residues. In DNA, the CDR3 is TGTGCCAGCAGTGACCCTGGAAAGTACGAGCAGTACTTC. It encodes CASSDPGKYEQYF.

As DNA, the CDR3 is TGTGCCAGCAGCCCCTCCAATCCGGATTTTAGCTACACCTTC. Translated, it gives CASSPSNPDFSYTF. J is TRBJ1-2 and V is TRBV7-9; D remains unclear. CDR1 is SEHNR, CDR2 FQNEAQ, per germline (reference sequence). Trimming stripped 5 bases from V and 9 bases from J, with 19 bases between. The CDR3 length is 14 residues.

This clonotype was detected ten times or more. V and J are TRBV2 and TRBJ1-6; 10 nucleotides agree with TRBD1. This CDR3 is built from 14 residues. Germline lookup yields CDR1 SNHLY and CDR2 FYNNEI. The ends lost 8 bases at V and 10 bases at J; junction bases unmatched: 8. CDR3 nucleotide sequence: TGTGCCAGCGGCCGACAGGGGGCCGGGTCACCCCTCCACTTT. Encoded protein: CASGRQGAGSPLHF.

At least ten counts were recorded for this clonotype. The chain couples TRBV5-1 to TRBJ2-5, with D unclear. The CDR3 is made up of 13 amino acids. The V gene lost 1 base and the J gene lost 5 bases, with 9 bases spanning the gap. Germline loops: CDR1 SGHRS, CDR2 YFSETQ. For the CDR3, the DNA is TGCGCCAGCAGCTTGTCGATTCTGGAGACCCAGTACTTC. Translation gives CASSLSILETQYF. Full variable domain (missing parts from reference TRBV5-1 and TRBJ2-5): KAGVTQTPRYLIKTRGQQVTLSCSPISGHRSVSWYQQTPGQGLQFLFEYFSETQRNKGNFPGRFSGRQFSNSRSEMNVSTLELGDSALYLCASSLSILETQYFGPGTRLLVL.

The chain recombines TRBV6-9 with TRBJ1-3; D unclear. Germline CDR1 and CDR2: MNHGY and SVAAGI. This CDR3 region has 17 residues. Trimming pared 3 bases from V and 3 bases from J, leaving 18 bases between. This chain's CDR3 is CASSYWDRAPHGNTIYF. In nucleotides, the CDR3 is TGTGCCAGCAGTTACTGGGATCGTGCTCCCCATGGAAACACCATATATTTT.

The chain carries TRBV27 and TRBJ1-6; 8 nucleotides agree with TRBD1. Germline-derived CDR1 and CDR2 are MNHEY and SMNVEV (reference sequence). V was pared by 5 bases and J by 7 bases, with 10 bases of the junction left unmatched. The CDR3 consists of 16 residues. CDR3 nucleotide sequence: TGTGCCAGCAGTGATCCGCAGGGGGCCGGGAATTCACCCCTCCACTTT. This gives the protein CASSDPQGAGNSPLHF.

The chain combines TRBV12-3 or TRBV12-4 with TRBJ1-5; D not resolved. Trimming removed 6 bases at V and 4 bases at J, with 13 bases between. There are 14 residues in the CDR3. The CDR3 loop is CASSRQGLNQPQHF. CDR3 DNA sequence: TGTGCCAGCAGCCGACAAGGACTAAATCAGCCCCAGCATTTT.

This clonotype appeared a few times. The chain has TRBV6-2 or TRBV6-3 and TRBJ2-2, with 9 bases aligning to TRBD2. Germline-derived CDR1 and CDR2 are MNHEY and SVGEGT. There are 14 residues in the CDR3. V lost 6 bases to trimming and J lost 4 bases; unmatched junction nucleotides: 3. CDR3 nucleotides: TGTGCCAGCAGAGCGGGGGGTTCCACCGGGGAGCTGTTTTTT. Translation gives CASRAGGSTGELFF.

The chain is built from TRBV4-1 and TRBJ2-1; perhaps TRBD1 as D (7 bases). The CDR3 is 16 residues long. V was trimmed by 4 bases and J by 4 bases, leaving 17 bases between them. CDR1 and CDR2 (germline): MGHRA, YSYEKL. The CDR3 loop reads CASSRPRQGGYNEQFF. CDR3 bases: TGCGCCAGCAGCCGCCCCCGGCAGGGGGGATACAATGAGCAGTTCTTC.

This clonotype was counted a few times. The chain joins TRBV6-2 or TRBV6-3 to TRBJ1-5; D is unclear. Germline CDR1 reads MNHEY; CDR2 reads SVGEGT. CDR3 length: 15 amino acids. The V end was cut by 6 bases, the J end by 1 base, with 13 bases between. The CDR3 nucleotides read TGTGCCAGCAGCCCCCACGGTGGGAGCAATCAGCCCCAGCATTTT. Its translation: CASSPHGGSNQPQHF.

The sample holds many counts of this clonotype. The chain's CDR3 is CASSSGLSNEQFF. CDR3 coding DNA: TGTGCCAGCAGCTCGGGACTCTCCAATGAGCAGTTCTTC. The rearrangement joins TRBV11-2 to TRBJ2-1, with D maybe TRBD2 (6 bases). The CDR3 has 13 amino acids. V gave up 4 bases and J gave up 6 bases, with 10 bases separating them. Germline CDR1 SGHAT, CDR2 FQNNGV.

This clonotype was seen a few times. The J gene is TRBJ1-5, the V gene TRBV6-1; no clear D gene. Between the trimmed V and J ends, which lost 5 bases and 4 bases, there was a span of 15 bases. The germline V gene encodes CDR1 MNHNS and CDR2 SASEGT. CDR3 length: 15 residues. The CDR3 protein is CASSPMSGLNQPQHF. The CDR3 coding sequence is TGTGCCAGCAGTCCTATGTCGGGATTAAATCAGCCCCAGCATTTT.

This clonotype was counted only a few times. The chain carries TRBV6-1 and TRBJ2-1, with D perhaps TRBD1 or TRBD2 (7 bases each). CDR3 length: 15 amino acids. Germline CDR1 MNHNS, CDR2 SASEGT. V was clipped by 4 bases and J by 7 bases, with 17 bases between them. The CDR3 DNA reads TGTGCCAGCAGTGTGGGGAGACAGGGAGGGAATGAGCAGTTCTTC. It encodes CASSVGRQGGNEQFF.

The rearrangement joins TRBV9 to TRBJ2-4, with D tentatively TRBD1 or TRBD2 (5 bases each). The CDR3 runs 14 residues. Germline CDR1 is SGDLS and CDR2 is YYNGEE. Between the trimmed V and J ends, which lost 1 base and 7 bases, there was a span of 12 bases. This CDR3 reads CASSVLTEGNIQYF. The CDR3 DNA reads TGTGCCAGCAGCGTACTGACAGAGGGGAACATTCAGTACTTC.